This T cell receptor (beta chain) was recovered during a study of T cell responses to AZD1222 COVID-19 vaccine. Assay: immunoSEQ multiplex PCR; the TCRdb copy retains only in-frame clones and omits some. The sample comprises about 120,000 clones, approximately 90% of which are singletons, and about 4% rests with the top ten. Notes on the study in general: Spike as a whole was targeted by vaccine-associated CD4 TCRs, dominant at 160-218 and 743-854. It was only 6 or 7 AZD1222 recipients who were seropositive at baseline.

In germline, CDR1 is SGDLS, CDR2 YYNGEE. V lost 2 bases, J lost 6 bases, and 6 bases lay in between. This CDR3 comprises 12 residues. By sample share, this clone is medium-sized. The antigen remains unidentified. Here the sequenced sample was peripheral blood, taken 28 days after the second AZD1222 dose. The receptor comes from an adult who received the AZD1222 COVID-19 vaccine. The V call is TRBV9, the J call TRBJ2-1; D perhaps matches TRBD1 (5 bases). CDR3 in DNA: TGTGCCAGCAGCGTTGACAGCAATGAGCAGTTCTTC. Translation gives CASSVDSNEQFF. Full variable domain (outside the CDR3, taken from reference TRBV9 and TRBJ2-1): DSGVTQTPKHLITATGQRVTLRCSPRSGDLSVYWYQQSLDQGLQFLIQYYNGEERAKGNILERFSAQQFPDLHSELNLSSLELGDSALYFCASSVDSNEQFFGPGTRLTVL.